What follows are 28 T cell receptor beta chains derived from one specimen sequenced in a study of T cells in Graves' hyperthyroidism and ophthalmopathy. It was RNA transcripts that yielded the amplified TCR beta CDR3 regions. The HTBI primer set drove a first-round RT-PCR of the TCR CDR3. Using its own MiXCR run on the multiplex PCR reads, TCRdb lists one record per CDR3 protein. The table lists approximately 360,000 distinct CDR3 sequences, around 14% of them singletons. Sequences were obtained from blood. The receptors were sampled from a woman aged 18-30 years with Graves' hyperthyroidism that later progressed to Graves' ophthalmopathy.

This chain links TRBV7-9 with TRBJ2-3; D remains ambiguous. CDR1 SEHNR and CDR2 FQNEAQ come from the germline V gene (reference sequence). V shed 2 bases and J shed 6 bases, with 6 bases lying between them. The CDR3 is 12 residues long. The CDR3, as DNA: TGTGCCAGCAGCTTAAGGTGGGATACGCAGTATTTT. This encodes CASSLRWDTQYF.

This clonotype appeared a few times. This sequence joins TRBV7-9 and TRBJ1-3; the D gene is possibly TRBD1 (5 bases). Germline-derived CDR1 and CDR2 are SEHNR and FQNEAQ (reference sequence). The CDR3 runs 15 residues. With 5 bases removed from V and 0 bases from J, the gap between germline ends came to 11 bases. CDR3: CASSRWDLSGNTIYF. CDR3 in DNA: TGTGCCAGCAGCCGTTGGGACCTCTCTGGAAACACCATATATTTT. Filled out from reference TRBV7-9 and TRBJ1-3, the complete variable domain reads DTGVSQNPRHKITKRGQNVTFRCDPISEHNRLYWYRQTLGQGPEFLTYFQNEAQLEKSRLLSDRFSAERPKGSFSTLEIQRTEQGDSAMYLCASSRWDLSGNTIYFGEGSWLTVV.

The V call is TRBV9, the J call TRBJ2-6; 7 positions match TRBD2. The CDR3 totals 20 residues. V shed 4 bases and J 4 bases; nucleotides not matched to a gene: 20. CDR1 SGDLS and CDR2 YYNGEE come from the germline V gene. The CDR3 region is CASSPTMASGPVWGANVLTF. CDR3 nucleotides: TGTGCCAGCAGCCCTACGATGGCTAGCGGACCCGTTTGGGGGGCCAACGTCCTGACTTTC.

The V and J genes are TRBV5-1 and TRBJ2-1; 12 nucleotides line up with TRBD2. The CDR3 sequence is 16 residues long. Germline CDR1 and CDR2: SGHRS and YFSETQ. The V and J ends lost 4 bases and 5 bases, in that order; junction bases with no gene match: 7. This CDR3 is CASSPTSGRRNNEQFF. As DNA, the CDR3 is TGCGCCAGCAGCCCGACTAGCGGGAGAAGAAACAATGAGCAGTTCTTC.

This clonotype was picked up a small number of times. This chain links TRBV13 with TRBJ1-4; D not resolved. V lost 2 bases and J 0 bases, leaving 7 bases between the germline ends. There are 15 residues in the CDR3. Germline loops: CDR1 PRHDT, CDR2 FYEKMQ (reference sequence). Here the CDR3 reads CASSLSGPTNEKLFF. CDR3 in DNA: TGTGCCAGCAGCTTAAGCGGACCAACTAATGAAAAACTGTTTTTT. Full variable domain (missing parts from reference TRBV13 and TRBJ1-4): AAGVIQSPRHLIKEKRETATLKCYPIPRHDTVYWYQQGPGQDPQFLISFYEKMQSDKGSIPDRFSAQQFSDYHSELNMSSLELGDSALYFCASSLSGPTNEKLFFGSGTQLSVL.

This chain uses TRBV6-8 with TRBJ2-3; the match to TRBD1 covers 12 bases. The CDR3 consists of 18 residues. The V segment lost 0 bases and the J segment 4 bases; nucleotides outside the gene matches: 8. CDR1 is MNHGY, CDR2 SAAAGT, per germline. The CDR3 coding sequence is TGTGCCAGCAGTTACTCGATTATTCGGGACAGGGGGCCAGATACGCAGTATTTT. It encodes CASSYSIIRDRGPDTQYF.

This clonotype occurred a few times. V gene TRBV29-1 combines with J gene TRBJ1-2; possible D gene TRBD1, 5 bases. This CDR3 is 12 amino acids long. Trimming took 0 bases from V and 6 from J, leaving 8 bases between them. Per germline, CDR1 SQVTM and CDR2 ANQGSEA. CDR3 sequence: CSVEDRGDGYTF. The CDR3 DNA follows: TGCAGCGTTGAAGACCGGGGGGATGGCTACACCTTC. Using reference TRBV29-1 and TRBJ1-2 for the parts outside the CDR3, the full variable domain is SAVISQKPSRDICQRGTSLTIQCQVDSQVTMMFWYRQQPGQSLTLIATANQGSEATYESGFVIDKFPISRPNLTFSTLTVSNMSPEDSSIYLCSVEDRGDGYTFGSGTRLTVV.

This clonotype was counted a few times. The chain is built from TRBV7-6 and TRBJ2-1, with D unclear. This CDR3 is built from 15 residues. Per the germline V gene, CDR1 is SGHVS and CDR2 is FNYEAQ. Trimming shortened V by 2 bases and J by 5 bases, and 13 bases separated the two germline ends. CDR3 sequence: CASSLSVNTDNEQFF. CDR3 nucleotide sequence: TGTGCCAGCAGCTTATCCGTAAACACGGACAATGAGCAGTTCTTC. The full variable domain, with the rest looked up from reference TRBV7-6 and TRBJ2-1, is GAGVSQSPRYKVTKRGQDVALRCDPISGHVSLYWYRQALGQGPEFLTYFNYEAQQDKSGLPNDRFSAERPEGSISTLTIQRTEQRDSAMYRCASSLSVNTDNEQFFGPGTRLTVL.

V usage is TRBV4-1 and J usage is TRBJ1-3; D uncertain. Germline CDR1 and CDR2: MGHRA and YSYEKL. The CDR3 is 14 amino acids. The V end lost 2 bases, the J end lost 4 bases, and 9 bases lay between the germline ends. The CDR3 nucleotides read TGCGCCAGCAGCCAAACACGTGGAGGAAACACCATATATTTT. Residues: CASSQTRGGNTIYF.

The CDR3 is CASSDRDYNEQFF. In DNA, the CDR3 is TGTGCCAGCAGTGACCGGGACTACAATGAGCAGTTCTTC. The rearrangement links TRBV6-4 to TRBJ2-1, with a tentative D call TRBD2 (5 bases). The V gene lost 2 bases and the J gene lost 3 bases, with 5 bases spanning the gap. Germline-derived CDR1 and CDR2 are MRHNA and SNTAGT. This CDR3 region has 13 residues.

Ten or more counts support this clonotype. The chain joins TRBV20-1 to TRBJ2-5; no reliable D call. This CDR3 comprises 15 residues. Trimming pared 6 bases from V and 0 bases from J, leaving 17 bases between. CDR1 is DFQATT and CDR2 is SNEGSKA in the germline V gene (reference sequence). CDR3 amino acids: CSAGRGMEYQETQYF. Written as DNA, the CDR3 is TGCAGTGCCGGTCGAGGTATGGAGTACCAAGAGACCCAGTACTTC.

This clonotype has at least ten counts. The rearrangement uses TRBV24-1 and TRBJ2-3; D gene uncertain. V was pared by 5 bases and J by 0 bases, with 14 bases between. The CDR3 has 16 amino acids. Germline CDR1 reads KGHDR; CDR2 reads SFDVKD. As DNA, the CDR3 is TGTGCCACCAGTGCCTCGGCACTCGCTAGCACAGATACGCAGTATTTT. Residues: CATSASALASTDTQYF.

At least ten counts were recorded for this clonotype. V is TRBV29-1 and J is TRBJ2-1; 11 bases align to TRBD2. This CDR3 is 14 amino acids long. Germline V lookup: CDR1 SQVTM, CDR2 ANQGSEA. V lost 3 bases, J lost 7 bases, and 5 bases stayed unmatched. For the CDR3, the DNA is TGCAGCGTTGATGTGCTAGCGGGAGGAAATGAGCAGTTCTTC. It encodes CSVDVLAGGNEQFF.

This clonotype was counted ten times or more. The J gene is TRBJ1-1, the V gene TRBV5-1; 7 bases agree with TRBD1. The trim removed 4 bases at V and 3 bases at J, leaving 6 bases unmatched. The CDR3 extends over 14 amino acids. Per the germline V gene, CDR1 is SGHRS and CDR2 is YFSETQ. The CDR3 protein is CASSVSGGDTEAFF. CDR3 bases: TGCGCCAGCAGCGTCTCAGGGGGGGACACTGAAGCTTTCTTT.

In this sample, this clonotype turned up many times. The chain couples TRBV3-1 to TRBJ2-7, with a tentative D call TRBD2 (6 bases). Looked up from germline, CDR1 is LGHDT and CDR2 is YNNKEL (reference sequence). V was trimmed by 4 bases and J by 2 bases, leaving 12 bases between them. The CDR3 spans 14 residues. The CDR3 region is CASSPGAVAYEQYF. The CDR3 DNA reads as TGTGCCAGCAGCCCGGGAGCGGTCGCCTACGAGCAGTACTTC.

A few counts support this clonotype. The chain joins TRBV19 to TRBJ2-1; 7 nucleotides agree with TRBD2. V gave up 6 bases and J gave up 3 bases; unmatched junction bases: 11. Germline V gene lookup returns CDR1 LNHDA and CDR2 SQIVND (reference sequence). This CDR3 has 16 amino acids. CDR3 DNA: TGTGCCAGTAGCTTCCAGGGAGGGTTCAGCTACAATGAGCAGTTCTTC. Protein sequence: CASSFQGGFSYNEQFF.

This clonotype was recorded at least ten times. This chain connects TRBV2 to TRBJ1-1; D is ambiguous. The length of the CDR3 is 11 residues. V lost 7 bases, J lost 2 bases, and 5 bases lay in between. Germline CDR1 is SNHLY and CDR2 is FYNNEI. CDR3 in amino acids: CASTLNTEAFF. For the CDR3, the DNA is TGTGCCAGCACCCTCAACACTGAAGCTTTCTTT.

CDR3: CAIPPPGGGGYTF. For the CDR3, the DNA is TGTGCCATCCCGCCGCCAGGGGGCGGCGGCTACACCTTC. The rearrangement joins TRBV7-9 to TRBJ1-2, with TRBD1 matching over 8 bases. Germline CDR1 SEHNR, CDR2 FQNEAQ (reference sequence). The CDR3 sequence is 13 residues long. The V and J ends lost 10 bases and 8 bases, in that order; junction bases with no gene match: 12.

In this sample, this clonotype turned up many times. The J gene is TRBJ2-1, the V gene TRBV6-5; 7 bases align to TRBD1. CDR1 MNHEY and CDR2 SVGAGI come from the germline V gene. V lost 6 bases, J lost 6 bases, and 5 bases stayed unmatched. This CDR3 has 13 amino acids. CDR3: CASSLSGGNEQFF. The CDR3 DNA is TGTGCCAGCAGCTTATCAGGGGGCAATGAGCAGTTCTTC.

At least ten counts were recorded for this clonotype. This chain uses TRBV14 with TRBJ2-7; 7 nucleotides line up with TRBD1. V lost 1 base, J lost 5 bases, and 11 bases stayed unmatched. Per the germline V gene, CDR1 is SGHDN and CDR2 is FVKESK. This CDR3 contains 16 residues. In DNA form, the CDR3 reads TGTGCCAGCAGCCAAGGCCCGACAAGAGGGGGCGACGAGCAGTACTTC. It is translated as CASSQGPTRGGDEQYF.

This clonotype was detected ten times or more. This chain joins TRBV20-1 and TRBJ2-1, with D unresolved. The germline V gene encodes CDR1 DFQATT and CDR2 SNEGSKA (reference sequence). V dropped 4 bases and J dropped 4 bases, with 5 bases sitting between them. The CDR3 spans 11 residues. The CDR3 DNA sequence: TGCAGTGCTAAACTTTACAATGAGCAGTTCTTC. Translation gives CSAKLYNEQFF.

The chain recombines TRBV28 with TRBJ1-3, with a possible D match to TRBD1 (6 bases). Trimming took off 6 bases at V and 0 bases at J, with 9 bases between the two ends. Looked up from germline, CDR1 is MDHEN and CDR2 is SYDVKM. The CDR3 is made up of 14 amino acids. Here the CDR3 DNA reads TGTGCCAGCAGGGACAGCCTCTCTGGAAACACCATATATTTT. Translated, it gives CASRDSLSGNTIYF.

In regard to this clonotype: At one end, the junction sequence differs from germline, possibly due to a read error. The chain recombines TRBV5-1 with TRBJ2-1, with D possibly matching TRBD2 (6 bases). Germline V gives CDR1 SGHRS, CDR2 YFSETQ. The CDR3 runs to 16 residues. For the CDR3, the DNA is TGTGCCAGCAGCGGAGACGGGAGAACCTTCCACAATGAGCAGTTCTTC. Its translation: CASSGDGRTFHNEQFF.

This clonotype came up many times. The V and J genes are TRBV20-1 and TRBJ2-7, with 7 bases aligning to TRBD2. CDR1 is DFQATT, CDR2 SNEGSKA, per germline (reference sequence). This CDR3 has 13 residues. With V trimmed by 5 bases and J by 2 bases, 6 bases remained unmatched. CDR3 amino acids: CSAAGLGPYEQYF. CDR3 coding DNA: TGCAGTGCTGCTGGACTAGGACCCTACGAGCAGTACTTC.

This clonotype came up many times. This sequence joins TRBV7-9 and TRBJ2-5, with 10 nucleotides matching TRBD1. The CDR3 runs to 15 residues. Germline trimming cut 4 bases from V and 2 bases from J; bases unmatched to any gene: 4. Germline V gene sequence: CDR1 SEHNR, CDR2 FQNEAQ (reference sequence). The CDR3 DNA reads TGTGCCAGCAGCTCCACGGACAGGGGGCAAGAGACCCAGTACTTC. It specifies CASSSTDRGQETQYF.

This clonotype was counted at least ten times. The J gene is TRBJ2-7, the V gene TRBV6-2 or TRBV6-3, with 9 bases that match TRBD2. V was clipped by 3 bases and J by 3 bases; unmatched bases: 12. CDR1 and CDR2 from the germline V gene are MNHEY and SVGEGT. The CDR3 runs to 17 residues. The CDR3 sequence: CASSYGIAGAQIYEQYF. DNA of the CDR3: TGTGCCAGCAGTTATGGAATAGCGGGAGCACAGATCTACGAGCAGTACTTC.

The rearrangement links TRBV27 to TRBJ1-1, with a possible D match to TRBD1 (5 bases). Trimming pared 4 bases from V and 1 base from J, leaving 16 bases between. Germline V gives CDR1 MNHEY, CDR2 SMNVEV (reference sequence). CDR3 length equals 16 residues. CDR3 sequence: CASSSSGSGQNTEAFF. In DNA form, the CDR3 reads TGTGCCAGCAGTTCTTCAGGGTCGGGGCAGAACACTGAAGCTTTCTTT.

The table lists this clonotype with many counts. CDR3 sequence: CASSPLNGVQETQYF. CDR3 bases: TGTGCCAGCTCACCACTAAATGGGGTTCAAGAGACCCAGTACTTC. The chain is built from TRBV18 and TRBJ2-5; D remains ambiguous. Germline-derived CDR1 and CDR2 are KGHSH and LQKENI. The CDR3 is 15 amino acids. The V end was cut by 1 base, the J end by 2 bases, with 11 bases between.